This record covers a single T cell receptor (beta chain). The antigen is undetermined. TCRdb's copy holds only in-frame clones and misses some; the assay was immunoSEQ multiplex PCR. The repertoire holds 100,000 to 120,000 clones, 94% seen once, with 2.5% to 3% in the top ten. The sample comes from a study of T cell responses to AZD1222 COVID-19 vaccine. Study results and limitations: The study sampled repertoires only after the peak T cell response. Baseline seropositivity characterized only a handful of AZD1222 recipients. Across spike, vaccine-associated CD4 TCRs were found, dominant at 160-218 and 743-854.

V lost 3 bases, J lost 7 bases, and 17 bases lay in between. CDR3 length: 15 residues. CDR1 is KGHSH and CDR2 is LQKENI in the germline V gene. Doses given second, at about 4 or about 12 weeks, were pooled. V usage is TRBV18 and J usage is TRBJ2-3; D not resolved. The source is an adult who received the AZD1222 COVID-19 vaccine. Sequenced here: peripheral blood, sampled 28 days after the second AZD1222 dose. This CDR3 reads CASSPPLLAINTQYF. The CDR3 nucleotides read TGTGCCAGCTCACCGCCCCTCCTGGCAATCAATACGCAGTATTTT.